The clone carrying this T cell receptor (beta chain) has a handful of counts. The ends were cut back, 4 bases at V and 3 bases at J, with 8 bases in the middle. Germline assignment: CDR1 SGHRS and CDR2 YFSETQ. There are 13 residues in the CDR3. The data stem from a study of HIV-infected patients and healthy controls. Around 450 ng RNA was reverse transcribed with alpha and beta constant-region primers. Using multiplexing indices, alpha and beta chain libraries were generated apart by chain-specific third strand synthesis. Two random hexamers, added before amplification and joined, formed each molecule's 12-nucleotide barcode. TCRdb redid the calling of the 5' RACE reads with MiXCR, one entry per CDR3 protein. Here the sample spans approximately 6,000 distinct CDR3 sequences, roughly a tenth being singletons. No cell fractionation was done, so the repertoire covers all unsorted peripheral blood T cells.

V usage is TRBV5-1 and J usage is TRBJ1-5; no definite D call. The sample here was blood, taken before antiretroviral therapy. The origin of this receptor is an adult with HIV infection. CDR3 DNA: TGCGCCAGCAGCCTAGAACTCAATCAGCCCCAGCATTTT. Translating gives CASSLELNQPQHF.